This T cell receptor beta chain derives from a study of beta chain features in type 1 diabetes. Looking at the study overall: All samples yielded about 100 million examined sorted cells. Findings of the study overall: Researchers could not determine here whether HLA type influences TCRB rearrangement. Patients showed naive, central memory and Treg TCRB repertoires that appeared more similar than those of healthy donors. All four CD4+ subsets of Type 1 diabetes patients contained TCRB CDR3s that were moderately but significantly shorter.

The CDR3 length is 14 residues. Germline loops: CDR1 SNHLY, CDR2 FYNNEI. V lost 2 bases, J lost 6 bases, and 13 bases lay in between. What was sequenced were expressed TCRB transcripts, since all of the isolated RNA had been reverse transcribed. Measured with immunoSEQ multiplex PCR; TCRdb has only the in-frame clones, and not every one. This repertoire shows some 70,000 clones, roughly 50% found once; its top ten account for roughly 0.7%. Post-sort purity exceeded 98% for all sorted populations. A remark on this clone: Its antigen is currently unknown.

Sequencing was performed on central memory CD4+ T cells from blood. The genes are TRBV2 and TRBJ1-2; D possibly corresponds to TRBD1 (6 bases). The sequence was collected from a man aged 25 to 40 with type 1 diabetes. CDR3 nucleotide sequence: TGTGCCAGCAGTGAATACAGGGCGCGGGATGGCTACACCTTC. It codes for CASSEYRARDGYTF.